This T cell receptor (beta chain) was captured by sequencing in a study of neurological immune-mediated disorders. Study-wide findings and caveats: Grouping of repertoires by phylogeny put those of 18 of 34 multiple sclerosis patients into a single related-CDR3 cluster, a possible signature. The absence of any CDR3 amino acid sequence shared by expanded clones across subjects suggests that repertoires were private in all groups.

This clonotype was seen many times. Its target is not known. The V and J ends lost 4 bases and 4 bases respectively, with 11 bases between them. The germline V gene encodes CDR1 ENHRY and CDR2 SYGVKD. There are 14 residues in the CDR3. Template-switch 5'RACE cDNA synthesis added a 10-nucleotide unique molecular identifier. Sequencing of 15-18 subjects in each run yielded over 180 million TCR-beta sequences. One entry per CDR3 protein, called by TCRdb with MiXCR from the 5' RACE reads. The profile shows tens of thousands of distinct CDR3 sequences, roughly 2.6% of them singletons. Sample: PBMCs. The source is a woman aged 25-40 years with multiple sclerosis. This chain connects TRBV10-3 to TRBJ1-5; the D gene is possibly TRBD1 (5 bases). As DNA, the CDR3 is TGTGCCATCAGTGCCGGGACCCATAATCAGCCCCAGCATTTT. Encoded protein: CAISAGTHNQPQHF.